A selection of T cell receptor beta chains follows, all from one sample in a study of regulatory T cells in long-lasting Graves disease. TCRdb reanalysed the multiplex PCR reads using MiXCR and keeps one entry per CDR3 protein. Seen here are around 400,000 distinct CDR3 sequences, around a fifth observed once, and the top ten hold roughly an eighth. The source was peripheral blood mononuclear cells (PBMCs), collected when the disease was refractory, from a patient treated with antithyroid drugs. The origin of the receptors is a female donor with Graves disease. The CDR3 runs from the conserved cysteine through the conserved F or W. D genes are given only for firm matches. The size field is filled for only some rows; it gives once, few, many or a size class.

j_call: TRBJ2-2
d_call: TRBD2
v_call: TRBV5-1
clone_size: NA
cdr3_nt: TGCGCCAGCAGCTTGGCTCCTAGCGGGAACGGCGGGGAGCTGTTTTTT
cdr3_aa: CASSLAPSGNGGELFF

j_call: TRBJ2-7
d_call: NA
v_call: TRBV28
clone_size: many
cdr3_nt: TGTGCCAGCAGTCTCGCACAGTACCTAACCTACGAGCAGTACTTC
cdr3_aa: CASSLAQYLTYEQYF

j_call: TRBJ1-6
d_call: NA
v_call: TRBV28
clone_size: many
cdr3_nt: TGTGCCAGCAGTTTGGGGGGCGGGACACCCCTCCACTTT
cdr3_aa: CASSLGGGTPLHF

j_call: TRBJ2-7
d_call: NA
v_call: TRBV7-9
clone_size: few
cdr3_nt: TGTGCCAGCAGCCATACATTGGCTAGCTCCCACGAGCAGTACTTC
cdr3_aa: CASSHTLASSHEQYF

j_call: TRBJ1-2
d_call: NA
v_call: TRBV29-1
clone_size: few
cdr3_nt: TGCAGCGTTGAAGACAACAAGCCCGGCGGCTACACCTTC
cdr3_aa: CSVEDNKPGGYTF

j_call: TRBJ1-1
d_call: NA
v_call: TRBV11-2
clone_size: few
cdr3_nt: TGTGCCAGCAGCGAGACAGGTATGGAAGCTTTCTTT
cdr3_aa: CASSETGMEAFF

j_call: TRBJ1-3
d_call: NA
v_call: TRBV10-2
clone_size: NA
cdr3_nt: TGCGCCAGCAGTGATACGTCGTTCTCTGGAAACACCATATATTTT
cdr3_aa: CASSDTSFSGNTIYF

j_call: TRBJ1-1
d_call: TRBD1
v_call: TRBV19
clone_size: few
cdr3_nt: TGTGCCAGTAGTACCTCCGCGGACAGGGGTTGGGCTTTCTTT
cdr3_aa: CASSTSADRGWAFF

j_call: TRBJ1-5
d_call: TRBD1
v_call: TRBV28
clone_size: few
cdr3_nt: TGTGCCAGCAGTTTCTCGACAGGGAATCTCAATCAGCCCCAGCATTTT
cdr3_aa: CASSFSTGNLNQPQHF

j_call: TRBJ2-5
d_call: NA
v_call: TRBV5-1
clone_size: NA
cdr3_nt: TGCGCCAGCAGCTCACCAGACATGTACCAAGAGACCCAGTACTTC
cdr3_aa: CASSSPDMYQETQYF

j_call: TRBJ2-7
d_call: TRBD2
v_call: TRBV4-1
clone_size: NA
cdr3_nt: TGCGCCAGCAGCCAACGAATCAGCGGGAGGGCCGACGAGCAGTACTTC
cdr3_aa: CASSQRISGRADEQYF

j_call: TRBJ2-2
d_call: NA
v_call: TRBV16
clone_size: many
cdr3_nt: TGTGCCAGCAGCCGCACCAACACCGGGGAGCTGTTTTTT
cdr3_aa: CASSRTNTGELFF

j_call: TRBJ2-1
d_call: NA
v_call: TRBV28
clone_size: NA
cdr3_nt: TGTGCCAGCAGCCTTAGTGTTGGGGCAGGGAGTTACAATGAGCAGTTCTTC
cdr3_aa: CASSLSVGAGSYNEQFF

j_call: TRBJ1-2
d_call: TRBD1
v_call: TRBV30
clone_size: many
cdr3_nt: TGTGCCTGGAGCCCGGGACAGGGGAGCGGCTACACCTTC
cdr3_aa: CAWSPGQGSGYTF

j_call: TRBJ2-3
d_call: NA
v_call: TRBV28
clone_size: once
cdr3_nt: TGTGCCAGCAATCCCAGCACAGATACGCAGTATTTT
cdr3_aa: CASNPSTDTQYF

j_call: TRBJ2-1
d_call: TRBD2
v_call: TRBV6-1
clone_size: NA
cdr3_nt: TGTGCCAGCAATGGACTAGCGGGAGTAACCTACAATGAGCAGTTCTTC
cdr3_aa: CASNGLAGVTYNEQFF

j_call: TRBJ1-1
d_call: NA
v_call: TRBV5-1
clone_size: few
cdr3_nt: TGCGCCAGCAGCCTGAATTTCAGGCATACTGAAGCTTTCTTT
cdr3_aa: CASSLNFRHTEAFF

j_call: TRBJ2-5
d_call: TRBD1
v_call: TRBV4-1
clone_size: NA
cdr3_nt: TGCGCCAGCAGCCAAGATGGGGCAGGGGGTCCACAAGAGACCCAGTACTTC
cdr3_aa: CASSQDGAGGPQETQYF

j_call: TRBJ2-6
d_call: NA
v_call: TRBV2
clone_size: NA
cdr3_nt: TGTGCCAGCACCTTACAGGGGACTAGGGCCAACGTCCTGACTTTC
cdr3_aa: CASTLQGTRANVLTF

j_call: TRBJ2-3
d_call: NA
v_call: TRBV12-3/TRBV12-4
clone_size: NA
cdr3_nt: TGTGCCAGCAGTTGGGCAGATACGCAGTATTTT
cdr3_aa: CASSWADTQYF

j_call: TRBJ1-1
d_call: NA
v_call: TRBV19
clone_size: few
cdr3_nt: TGTGCCAGTAGTGAACTGGGACGGATGAACACTGAAGCTTTCTTT
cdr3_aa: CASSELGRMNTEAFF

j_call: TRBJ2-5
d_call: TRBD1
v_call: TRBV28
clone_size: many
cdr3_nt: TGTGCCAGCAGTTTATTCGGACAGGGGGGGGAGACCCAGTACTTC
cdr3_aa: CASSLFGQGGETQYF

j_call: TRBJ1-1
d_call: NA
v_call: TRBV28
clone_size: many
cdr3_nt: TGTGCCAGCCGTCGGGACGGGCCCTTCCTTGGCACTGAAGCTTTCTTT
cdr3_aa: CASRRDGPFLGTEAFF

j_call: TRBJ2-5
d_call: TRBD1
v_call: TRBV4-1
clone_size: few
cdr3_nt: TGCGCCAGCAGCCAAGGCGGGACAGGGAGAGAGACCCAGTACTTC
cdr3_aa: CASSQGGTGRETQYF

j_call: TRBJ1-1
d_call: NA
v_call: TRBV6-1
clone_size: few
cdr3_nt: TGTGCCAGCAGTGAACTTTCTGCGTTTGAAGCTTTCTTT
cdr3_aa: CASSELSAFEAFF

j_call: TRBJ2-1
d_call: NA
v_call: TRBV24-1
clone_size: NA
cdr3_nt: TGTGCCACCAGTGATCCCGGGGCTAACTCCTACAATGAGCAGTTCTTC
cdr3_aa: CATSDPGANSYNEQFF

j_call: TRBJ2-4
d_call: NA
v_call: TRBV28
clone_size: many
cdr3_nt: TGTGCCAGCAGTGCCACGACTAGGGGGCGAACCAAAAACATTCAGTACTTC
cdr3_aa: CASSATTRGRTKNIQYF

j_call: TRBJ2-5
d_call: TRBD2
v_call: TRBV5-1
clone_size: NA
cdr3_nt: TGCGCCAGCAGCTTGGCCAGGAGGGCGGGAGGCCCCCAAGAGACCCAGTACTTC
cdr3_aa: CASSLARRAGGPQETQYF

j_call: TRBJ2-5
d_call: NA
v_call: TRBV11-2
clone_size: NA
cdr3_nt: TGTGCCAGCAGCCCTATTAGAACGGAGACCCAGTACTTC
cdr3_aa: CASSPIRTETQYF

j_call: TRBJ2-7
d_call: TRBD1
v_call: TRBV4-1
clone_size: few
cdr3_nt: TGCGCCAGCAGCCAAGTTGGAGGACAGGGGGCGATCCACGAGCAGTACTTC
cdr3_aa: CASSQVGGQGAIHEQYF

j_call: TRBJ2-3
d_call: TRBD1
v_call: TRBV7-9
clone_size: NA
cdr3_nt: TGTGCCAGCAGCCCGTCGACAGGGGCAAACTACCGATTTAACACAGATACGCAGTATTTT
cdr3_aa: CASSPSTGANYRFNTDTQYF

j_call: TRBJ1-2
d_call: NA
v_call: TRBV27
clone_size: few
cdr3_nt: TGTGCCAGCAGTCTACCTGGCGGGTATGGCTACACCTTC
cdr3_aa: CASSLPGGYGYTF

j_call: TRBJ2-2
d_call: NA
v_call: TRBV9
clone_size: many
cdr3_nt: TGTGCCAGCAGCGTAAGCGGGGACAACGCGAACACCGGGGAGCTGTTTTTT
cdr3_aa: CASSVSGDNANTGELFF

j_call: TRBJ2-5
d_call: TRBD2
v_call: TRBV20-1
clone_size: NA
cdr3_nt: TGCAGTGCTAGCGGGGGGGGAATAGCGGTGGGGTATAGGGAGACCCAGTACTTC
cdr3_aa: CSASGGGIAVGYRETQYF

j_call: TRBJ1-4
d_call: TRBD1
v_call: TRBV28
clone_size: many
cdr3_nt: TGTGCCAGCTCCTCACCGGGACAGGGAAGCAATGAAAAACTGTTTTTT
cdr3_aa: CASSSPGQGSNEKLFF

j_call: TRBJ2-5
d_call: NA
v_call: TRBV5-6
clone_size: NA
cdr3_nt: TGTGCCAGCAGCTCCGGACCGGGAATGGGAGAGACCCAGTACTTC
cdr3_aa: CASSSGPGMGETQYF

j_call: TRBJ2-1
d_call: NA
v_call: TRBV12-3/TRBV12-4
clone_size: NA
cdr3_nt: TGTGCCAGCAGTTTAGCGCTCCAGGGTGAGCAGTTCTTC
cdr3_aa: CASSLALQGEQFF

j_call: TRBJ2-1
d_call: NA
v_call: TRBV27
clone_size: NA
cdr3_nt: TGTGCCAGCACCTTAAGGACCGGGGCCTACAATGAGCAGTTCTTC
cdr3_aa: CASTLRTGAYNEQFF

j_call: TRBJ2-2
d_call: TRBD2
v_call: TRBV20-1
clone_size: few
cdr3_nt: TGCAGTGCCAACCCCCCGGCTAGCGGAAGCACCGGGGAGCTGTTTTTT
cdr3_aa: CSANPPASGSTGELFF

j_call: TRBJ1-5
d_call: NA
v_call: TRBV27
clone_size: many
cdr3_nt: TGTGCCAGCAGTTTATCGATCCAGGGGAATCAGCCCCAGCATTTT
cdr3_aa: CASSLSIQGNQPQHF

j_call: TRBJ2-2
d_call: TRBD2
v_call: TRBV30
clone_size: few
cdr3_nt: TGTGCCTGGAGACAGCGCGGGAGTTACACCGGGGAGCTGTTTTTT
cdr3_aa: CAWRQRGSYTGELFF